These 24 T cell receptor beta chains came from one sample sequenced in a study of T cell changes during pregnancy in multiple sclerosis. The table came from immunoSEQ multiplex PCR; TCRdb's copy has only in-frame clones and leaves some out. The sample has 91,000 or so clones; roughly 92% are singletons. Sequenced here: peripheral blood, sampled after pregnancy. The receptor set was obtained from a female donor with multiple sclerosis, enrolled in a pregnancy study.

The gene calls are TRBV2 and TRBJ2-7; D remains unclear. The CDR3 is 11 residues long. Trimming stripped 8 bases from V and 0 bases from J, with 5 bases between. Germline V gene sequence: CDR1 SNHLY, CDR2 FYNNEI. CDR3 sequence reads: CASDNSYEQYF. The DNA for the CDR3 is TGTGCCAGCGACAACTCCTACGAGCAGTACTTC.

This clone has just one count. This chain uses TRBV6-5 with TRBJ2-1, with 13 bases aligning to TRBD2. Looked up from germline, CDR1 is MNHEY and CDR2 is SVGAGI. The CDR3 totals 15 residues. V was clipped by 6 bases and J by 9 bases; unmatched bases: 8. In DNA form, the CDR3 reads TGTGCCAGCAGCCAGGGACTAGCGGGGATCACTGAGCAGTTCTTC. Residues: CASSQGLAGITEQFF.

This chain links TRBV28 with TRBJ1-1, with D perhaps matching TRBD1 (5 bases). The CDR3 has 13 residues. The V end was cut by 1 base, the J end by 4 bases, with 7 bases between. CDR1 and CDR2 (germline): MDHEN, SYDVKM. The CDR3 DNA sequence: TGTGCCAGCAGTTTATTGGGGGGCACTGAAGCTTTCTTT. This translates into CASSLLGGTEAFF.

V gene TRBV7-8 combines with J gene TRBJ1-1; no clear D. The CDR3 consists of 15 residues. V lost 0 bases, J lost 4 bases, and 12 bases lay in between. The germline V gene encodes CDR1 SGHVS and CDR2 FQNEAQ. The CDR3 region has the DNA TGTGCCAGCAGCTTAGCGCGTGGGAGGAGCACTGAAGCTTTCTTT. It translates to CASSLARGRSTEAFF. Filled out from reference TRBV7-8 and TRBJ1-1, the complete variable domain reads GAGVSQSPRYKVAKRGQDVALRCDPISGHVSLFWYQQALGQGPEFLTYFQNEAQLDKSGLPSDRFFAERPEGSVSTLKIQRTQQEDSAVYLCASSLARGRSTEAFFGQGTRLTVV.

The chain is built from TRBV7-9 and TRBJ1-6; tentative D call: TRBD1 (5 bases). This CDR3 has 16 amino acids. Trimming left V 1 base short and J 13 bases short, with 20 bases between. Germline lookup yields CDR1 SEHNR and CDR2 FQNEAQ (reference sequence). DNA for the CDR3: TGTGCCAGCAGCTTAGTAGTGACAGCGACGTCGTTGCCCCTCCACTTT. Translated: CASSLVVTATSLPLHF. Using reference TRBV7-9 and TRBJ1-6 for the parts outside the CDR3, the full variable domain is DTGVSQNPRHKITKRGQNVTFRCDPISEHNRLYWYRQTLGQGPEFLTYFQNEAQLEKSRLLSDRFSAERPKGSFSTLEIQRTEQGDSAMYLCASSLVVTATSLPLHFGNGTRLTVT.

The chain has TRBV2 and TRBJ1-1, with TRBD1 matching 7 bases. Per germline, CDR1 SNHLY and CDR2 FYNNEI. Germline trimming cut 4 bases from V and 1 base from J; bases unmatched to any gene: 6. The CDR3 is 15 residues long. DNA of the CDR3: TGTGCCAGCAGTGTAGCCAGACAGGGGAACACTGAAGCTTTCTTT. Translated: CASSVARQGNTEAFF.

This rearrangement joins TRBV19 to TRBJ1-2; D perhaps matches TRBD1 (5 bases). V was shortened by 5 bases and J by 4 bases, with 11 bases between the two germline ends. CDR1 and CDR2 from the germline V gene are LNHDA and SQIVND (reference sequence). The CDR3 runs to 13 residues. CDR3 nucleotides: TGTGCCAGTAGTTCGGGGGACTCCTATGGCTACACCTTC. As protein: CASSSGDSYGYTF. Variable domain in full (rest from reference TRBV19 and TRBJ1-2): DGGITQSPKYLFRKEGQNVTLSCEQNLNHDAMYWYRQDPGQGLRLIYYSQIVNDFQKGDIAEGYSVSREKKESFPLTVTSAQKNPTAFYLCASSSGDSYGYTFGSGTRLTVV.

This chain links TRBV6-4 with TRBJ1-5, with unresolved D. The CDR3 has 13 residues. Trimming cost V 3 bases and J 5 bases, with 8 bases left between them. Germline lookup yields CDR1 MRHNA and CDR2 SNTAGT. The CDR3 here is CASSEQQDQPQHF. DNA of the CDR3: TGTGCCAGCAGTGAACAGCAAGATCAGCCCCAGCATTTT.

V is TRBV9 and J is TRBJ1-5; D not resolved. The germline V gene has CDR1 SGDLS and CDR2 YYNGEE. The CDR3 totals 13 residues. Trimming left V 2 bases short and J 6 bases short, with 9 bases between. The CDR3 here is CASSVYSGQPQHF. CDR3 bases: TGTGCCAGCAGCGTTTACAGCGGTCAGCCCCAGCATTTT.

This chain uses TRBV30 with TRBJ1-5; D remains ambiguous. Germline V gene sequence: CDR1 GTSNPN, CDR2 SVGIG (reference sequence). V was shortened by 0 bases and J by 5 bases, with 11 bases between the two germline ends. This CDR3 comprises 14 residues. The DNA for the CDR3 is TGTGCCTGGAGTGTACTAGATGGGGATCAGCCCCAGCATTTT. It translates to CAWSVLDGDQPQHF.

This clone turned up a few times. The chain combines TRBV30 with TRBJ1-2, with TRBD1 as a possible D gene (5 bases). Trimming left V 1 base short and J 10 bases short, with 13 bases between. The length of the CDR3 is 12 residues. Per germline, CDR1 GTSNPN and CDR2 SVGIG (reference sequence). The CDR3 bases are TGTGCCTGGAGTGGACAAGGGACTCCCTACACCTTC. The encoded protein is CAWSGQGTPYTF.

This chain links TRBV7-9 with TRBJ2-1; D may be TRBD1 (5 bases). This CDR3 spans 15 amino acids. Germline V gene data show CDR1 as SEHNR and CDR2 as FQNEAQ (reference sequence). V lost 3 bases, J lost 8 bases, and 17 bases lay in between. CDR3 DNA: TGTGCCAGCAGCTTGTTAGGGGTCCCTGACGATGAGCAGTTCTTC. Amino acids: CASSLLGVPDDEQFF. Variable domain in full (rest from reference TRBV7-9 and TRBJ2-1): DTGVSQNPRHKITKRGQNVTFRCDPISEHNRLYWYRQTLGQGPEFLTYFQNEAQLEKSRLLSDRFSAERPKGSFSTLEIQRTEQGDSAMYLCASSLLGVPDDEQFFGPGTRLTVL.

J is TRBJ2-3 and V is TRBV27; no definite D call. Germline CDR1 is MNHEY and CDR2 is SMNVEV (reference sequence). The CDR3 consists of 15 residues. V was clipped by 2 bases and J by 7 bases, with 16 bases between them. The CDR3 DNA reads TGTGCCAGCAGTTTACTGGCTTCCCCAGTCAATACGCAGTATTTT. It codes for CASSLLASPVNTQYF.

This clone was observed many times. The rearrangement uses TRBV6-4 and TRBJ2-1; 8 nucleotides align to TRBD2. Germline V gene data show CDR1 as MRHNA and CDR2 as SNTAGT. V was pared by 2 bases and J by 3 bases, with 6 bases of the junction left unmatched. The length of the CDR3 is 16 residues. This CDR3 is CASSDTGTRDYNEQFF. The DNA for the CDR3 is TGTGCCAGCAGTGACACCGGGACTAGAGACTACAATGAGCAGTTCTTC.

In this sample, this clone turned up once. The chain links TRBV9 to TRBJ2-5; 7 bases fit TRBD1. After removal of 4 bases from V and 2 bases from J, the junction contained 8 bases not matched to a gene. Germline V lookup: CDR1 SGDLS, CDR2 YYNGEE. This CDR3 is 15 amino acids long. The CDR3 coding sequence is TGTGCCAGCAGCACCCGGACAGGAATACAAGAGACCCAGTACTTC. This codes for CASSTRTGIQETQYF.

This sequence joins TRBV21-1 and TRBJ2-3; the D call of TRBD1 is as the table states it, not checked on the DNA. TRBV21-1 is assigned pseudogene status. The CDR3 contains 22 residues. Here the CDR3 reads CASSKDNFKGQGAPRDWDTQYF. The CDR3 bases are TGTGCCAGCAGCAAAGATAACTTTAAGGGACAGGGGGCCCCCAGGGATTGGGATACGCAGTATTTT.

The CDR3 is CASSQEGGHYSGNTIYF. The CDR3 region has the DNA TGCGCCAGCAGCCAAGAAGGAGGTCATTACTCTGGAAACACCATATATTTT. The chain uses TRBV4-3 and TRBJ1-3; D gene unclear. The CDR3 has 17 residues. CDR1 is LGHNA, CDR2 YSLEER, per germline. V was trimmed by 0 bases and J by 0 bases, leaving 12 bases between them.

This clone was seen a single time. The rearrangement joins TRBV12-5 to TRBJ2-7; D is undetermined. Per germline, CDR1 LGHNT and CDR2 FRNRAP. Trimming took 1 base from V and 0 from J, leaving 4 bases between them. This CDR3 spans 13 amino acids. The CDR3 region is CASGLDSSYEQYF. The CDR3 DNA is TGTGCTAGTGGTTTGGACAGCTCCTACGAGCAGTACTTC.

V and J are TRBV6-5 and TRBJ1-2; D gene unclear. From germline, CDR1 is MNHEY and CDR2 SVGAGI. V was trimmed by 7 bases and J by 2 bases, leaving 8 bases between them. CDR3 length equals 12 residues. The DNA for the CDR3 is TGTGCCAGCACTAGGTGGAACTATGGCTACACCTTC. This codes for CASTRWNYGYTF.

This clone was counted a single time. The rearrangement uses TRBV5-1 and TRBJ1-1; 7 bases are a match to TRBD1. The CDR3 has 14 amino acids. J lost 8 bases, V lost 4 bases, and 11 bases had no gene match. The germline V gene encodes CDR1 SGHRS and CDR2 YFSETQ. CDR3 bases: TGCGCCAGCAGCCGGAGGGGGGACAGCGGAGAAGCTTTCTTT. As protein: CASSRRGDSGEAFF.

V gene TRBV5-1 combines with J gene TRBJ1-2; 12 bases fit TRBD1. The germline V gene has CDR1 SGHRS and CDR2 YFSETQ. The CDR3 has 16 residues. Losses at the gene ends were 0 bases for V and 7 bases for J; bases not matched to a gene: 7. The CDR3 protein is CASSLAGDRGQGGYTF. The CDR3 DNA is TGCGCCAGCAGCTTGGCAGGGGACAGGGGGCAAGGTGGCTACACCTTC.

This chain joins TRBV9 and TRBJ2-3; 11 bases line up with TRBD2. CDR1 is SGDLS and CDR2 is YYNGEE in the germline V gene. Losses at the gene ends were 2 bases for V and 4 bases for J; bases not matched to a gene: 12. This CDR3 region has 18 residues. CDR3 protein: CASSVLGSTSGVADTQYF. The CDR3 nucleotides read TGTGCCAGCAGCGTCCTAGGTTCGACTAGCGGGGTCGCAGATACGCAGTATTTT. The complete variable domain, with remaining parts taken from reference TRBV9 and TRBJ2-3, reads DSGVTQTPKHLITATGQRVTLRCSPRSGDLSVYWYQQSLDQGLQFLIQYYNGEERAKGNILERFSAQQFPDLHSELNLSSLELGDSALYFCASSVLGSTSGVADTQYFGPGTRLTVL.

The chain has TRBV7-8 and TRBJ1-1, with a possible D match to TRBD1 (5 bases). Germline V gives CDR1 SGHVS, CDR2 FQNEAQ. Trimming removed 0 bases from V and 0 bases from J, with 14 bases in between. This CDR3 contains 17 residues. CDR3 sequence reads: CASSLASGGSVNTEAFF. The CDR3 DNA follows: TGTGCCAGCAGCTTAGCCTCTGGGGGGTCAGTGAACACTGAAGCTTTCTTT.

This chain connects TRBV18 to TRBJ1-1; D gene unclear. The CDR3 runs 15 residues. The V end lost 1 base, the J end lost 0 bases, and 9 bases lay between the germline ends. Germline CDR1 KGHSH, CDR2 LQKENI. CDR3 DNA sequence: TGTGCCAGCTCACCACTAGGAGAAATGAACACTGAAGCTTTCTTT. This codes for CASSPLGEMNTEAFF.